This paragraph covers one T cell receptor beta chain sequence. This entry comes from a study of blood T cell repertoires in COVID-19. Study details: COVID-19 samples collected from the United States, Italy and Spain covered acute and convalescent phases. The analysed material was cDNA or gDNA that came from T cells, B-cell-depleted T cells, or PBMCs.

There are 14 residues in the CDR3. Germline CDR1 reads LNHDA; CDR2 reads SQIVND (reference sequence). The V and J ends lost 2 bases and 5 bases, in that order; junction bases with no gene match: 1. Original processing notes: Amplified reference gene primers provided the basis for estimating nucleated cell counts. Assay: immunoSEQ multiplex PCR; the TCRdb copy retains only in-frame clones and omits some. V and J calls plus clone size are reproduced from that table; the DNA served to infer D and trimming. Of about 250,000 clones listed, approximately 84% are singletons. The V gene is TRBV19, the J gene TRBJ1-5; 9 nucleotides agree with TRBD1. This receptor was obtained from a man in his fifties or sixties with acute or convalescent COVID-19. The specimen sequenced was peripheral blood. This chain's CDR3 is CASSIRTGDQPQHF. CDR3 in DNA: TGTGCCAGTAGTATAAGGACAGGGGATCAGCCCCAGCATTTT.